This record covers a single T cell receptor (beta chain). The CDR3 sequence is 15 residues long. V was pared by 4 bases and J by 6 bases, with 13 bases between. Germline-derived CDR1 and CDR2 are SGHTA and FQGNSA. The data derive from a study of blood T cell repertoires in COVID-19. Overall study: From the United States, Italy and Spain came samples of acute and convalescent COVID-19.

All enrollees were roughly 18 to 89 years old and from approximately 24 US areas. Cohort allocation depended upon clinical history that participants reported. The data were produced by immunoSEQ multiplex PCR, yet TCRdb's version contains in-frame clones alone and is incomplete. The data contain 220,000 or so clones, 85% to 90% of them singletons. The sequence was obtained from a woman in her forties or fifties with acute COVID-19. Sequencing used PBMCs or T cells enriched from blood (not recorded which). V and J are TRBV7-2 and TRBJ1-6, with D hard to call. CDR3 DNA sequence: TGTGCCAGCAGCTCTAGTGGAGGGAGTAATTCACCCCTCCACTTT. Its protein is CASSSSGGSNSPLHF.